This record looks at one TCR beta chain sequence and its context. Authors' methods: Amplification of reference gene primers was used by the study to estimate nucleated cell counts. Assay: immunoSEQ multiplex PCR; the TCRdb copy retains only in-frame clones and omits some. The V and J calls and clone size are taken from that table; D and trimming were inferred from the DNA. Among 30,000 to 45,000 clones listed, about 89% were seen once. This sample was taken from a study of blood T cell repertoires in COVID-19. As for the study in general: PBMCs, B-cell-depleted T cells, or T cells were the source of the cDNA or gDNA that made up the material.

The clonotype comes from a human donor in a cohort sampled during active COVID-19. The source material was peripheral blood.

The CDR3 coding sequence is TGTGCCTGGAGACGGACTATTGAAGCTTTCTTT. Amino acids: CAWRRTIEAFF. The chain uses TRBV30 and TRBJ1-1, with D uncertain. Germline CDR1 and CDR2: GTSNPN and SVGIG (reference sequence). Trimming left V 3 bases short and J 7 bases short, with 9 bases between. The CDR3 sequence is 11 residues long.